The present TCR beta chain was sequenced within a study of blood T cell repertoires in COVID-19. Here immunoSEQ multiplex PCR was the method, and the copy in TCRdb shows in-frame clones only, minus some. The sample lists about 370,000 clones; around 91% were seen once. CDR1 and CDR2 from the germline V gene are SGHNT and YENEEA. CDR3 size: 15 residues. After removal of 5 bases from V and 5 bases from J, the junction contained 10 bases not matched to a gene. This clone came up once. This receptor was obtained from a man younger than 30 who had recovered from COVID-19. The chain has TRBV11-3 and TRBJ2-3; 7 bases map to TRBD1. What was sequenced was PBMCs or T cells enriched from blood (not recorded which). The CDR3 spells CASSPGRGLKDTQYF. The CDR3 DNA is TGTGCCAGCAGCCCAGGAAGGGGGCTTAAAGATACGCAGTATTTT.